This T cell receptor (beta chain) appears in the sequencing data of a study of shared clonotypes between healthy human individuals. Each of the donors was a healthy adult who was HIV-negative and had not had a recent acute infection or vaccination. For genomic DNA, unsorted samples relied on tens of millions of PBMCs. Execution of the assay was at deep level. Study processing details: Without quality scores, immunoSEQ junctional reads could not be filtered like full-length reads. The method was immunoSEQ multiplex PCR; TCRdb's version includes in-frame clones alone and lacks a portion of them. V and J calls and clone size follow that table, whereas D and trimming were derived from the DNA. The sample records roughly 500,000 clones, almost 80% being singletons. This clone was observed a single time. CDR3 size: 13 residues. Trimming cost V 5 bases and J 3 bases, with 11 bases left between them. Germline V CDR1 and CDR2: SGHRS, YFSETQ.

This chain joins TRBV5-1 and TRBJ1-2, with a possible D match to TRBD1 (6 bases). This sequence was found in a woman aged 40-49 years in good health. Some clones in this sample may be carry-over from other donors' samples. The sample taken for sequencing was PBMCs. CDR3 nucleotide sequence: TGCGCCAGCAGTCGGGAGGGGGACTATGGCTACACCTTC. This codes for CASSREGDYGYTF.